Below, one T cell receptor (beta chain) is given with its context. Its antigen is currently unknown. The data originate from a study of a mutant IDH1 vaccine in newly diagnosed glioma. Study in general: Beforehand, treatment had been radiotherapy, temozolomide, or both; the majority received both.

Clones were sequenced by immunoSEQ multiplex PCR, and TCRdb holds only the in-frame ones, with some missing. The sample lists approximately 32,000 clones, 56% occurring once. Deletions cut 3 bases from V and 2 bases from J, with 11 bases between. The CDR3 runs to 14 residues. Looked up from germline, CDR1 is MNHEY and CDR2 is SMNVEV (reference sequence). As to time point: week 5, during vaccination. Each vaccine dose was 300 ug of mutant IDH1 20-mer peptide, with topical imiquimod. This clonotype originated in a woman aged 18-29 years with glioma. The chain joins TRBV27 to TRBJ2-7; D possibly corresponds to TRBD1 (5 bases). The specimen was PBMCs, collected from a glioma patient whose treatment included an IDH1 peptide vaccine. The CDR3 spells CASSFSGITYEQYF. In DNA form, the CDR3 reads TGTGCCAGCAGTTTCTCAGGGATTACCTACGAGCAGTACTTC.